This TCR beta chain was retrieved from a study of T cell responses to AZD1222 COVID-19 vaccine. Study in general: The analysis combined second doses at about 4 or about 12 weeks. Study results and limitations: Donors, mostly white British, included more females; clonal diversity was possibly underestimated. AZD1222 recipients seropositive at baseline numbered only six or seven. A rise in Spike-specific TCR breadth and depth followed two AZD1222 doses.

Assay: immunoSEQ multiplex PCR; the TCRdb copy retains only in-frame clones and omits some. The table lists roughly 96,000 clones, about 90% of them singletons. The germline CDR1 and CDR2 sequences are MRHNA and SNTAGT. Between the trimmed V and J ends, which lost 6 bases and 0 bases, there was a span of 8 bases. The CDR3 sequence is 13 residues long. As for this clone: Its antigen is undetermined.

This receptor was taken from an adult in good health. The chain carries TRBV6-4 and TRBJ1-1, with D unclear. This material consisted of peripheral blood, taken on day 0 of AZD1222 vaccination. The CDR3 bases are TGTGCCAGCAGGGAGGCCCTGAACACTGAAGCTTTCTTT. It encodes CASREALNTEAFF.